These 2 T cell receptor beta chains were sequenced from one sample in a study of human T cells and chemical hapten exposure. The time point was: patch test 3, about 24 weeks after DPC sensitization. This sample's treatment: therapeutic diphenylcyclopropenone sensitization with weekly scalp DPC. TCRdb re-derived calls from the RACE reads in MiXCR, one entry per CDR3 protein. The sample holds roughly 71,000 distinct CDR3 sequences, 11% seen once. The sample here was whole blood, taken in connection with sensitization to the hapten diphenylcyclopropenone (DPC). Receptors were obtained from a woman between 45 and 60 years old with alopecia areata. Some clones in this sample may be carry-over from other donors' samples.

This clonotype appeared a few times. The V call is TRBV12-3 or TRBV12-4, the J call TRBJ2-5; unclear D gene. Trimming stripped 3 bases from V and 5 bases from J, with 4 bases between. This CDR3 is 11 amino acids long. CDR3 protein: CASSFLETQYF. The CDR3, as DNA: TGTGCCAGCAGTTTCCTGGAGACCCAGTACTTC.

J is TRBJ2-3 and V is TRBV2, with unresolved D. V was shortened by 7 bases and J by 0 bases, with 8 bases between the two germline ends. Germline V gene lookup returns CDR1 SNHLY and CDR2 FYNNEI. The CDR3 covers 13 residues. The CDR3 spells CASKESSTDTQYF. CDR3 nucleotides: TGTGCCAGCAAGGAGTCTAGCACAGATACGCAGTATTTT.